Sequencing of this T cell receptor (beta chain) was carried out in a study of blood T cell repertoires in COVID-19 (dated by TCRdb to 2019 to 2021). With regard to the full study: Samples covering the acute and convalescent phases of COVID-19 were provided by collaborators in the United States, Italy and Spain. The material from the prospective study consisted of cDNA or gDNA derived from T cells, B-cell-depleted T cells, or PBMCs. The dataset comprised deeply sampled blood TCRbeta repertoires from subjects exposed to, actively infected with, or recovered from COVID-19. The repertoires were released in a freely available public database intended as a resource for research on the immune response to SARS-CoV-2. Samples came from the ongoing ImmuneRACE study (first 160 participants) plus 1,254 subjects from 6 global collaborators. Sample metadata almost always included a de-identified subject ID, COVID-19 status, age in years and sex. HLA class I and class II types, where available, came from metadata supplied by the sample provider rather than from assay-based typing.

TCRbeta CDR3 regions were amplified from genomic DNA using the immunoSEQ Assay, a bias-controlled multiplex PCR. Under the source paper's analysis protocol: Within the assay, amplification of reference gene primers was used to estimate how many nucleated cells each sample contained. To quantify the absolute abundance of each unique TCRbeta CDR3 rearrangement, sequence reads were collapsed and filtered. For each sample, productive Simpson clonality was calculated as the square root of Simpson's diversity index across productive rearrangements. This immuneACCESS table, as held by TCRdb, lists in-frame sequences with V and J called but not all clones. Of the missing ones, under half trace to an unresolved V gene in checked studies; the others have no known cause. V, J and clone size derive from that table, while D and trimming were established from the DNA sequence. The sample yields almost 200,000 clones; 89% were counted once. Approximately 8% of the sample rests with the top ten.

Participants in the prospective study were enrolled through a virtual design, were aged 18 to 89 years, and lived in roughly 26 United States geographic areas. To assign participants to cohorts, the prospective study relied on clinical history that participants themselves reported in a screening survey and a study questionnaire. ImmuneRACE Cohort 3 recovered participants were defined by two consecutive negative NP/OP PCR tests, healthcare professional clearance, or symptom resolution. In the prospective study, mobile phlebotomists collected whole blood, serum and a nasopharyngeal or oropharyngeal swab from each participant. Prospective study participants could optionally give additional blood draws and questionnaires over an approximately 2-month period. Before DNA extraction, prospective study blood samples were shipped either frozen or at room temperature. General findings and caveats noted by the study authors: The quantity of clinical and demographic metadata differed by source and by participant and was supplied without curation.

The cysteine opens and the phenylalanine closes a CDR3 of 15 amino acids. The kept DNA is CDR3 alone, 45 bases in frame from the first base. CDR1 and CDR2 are drawn from the germline V gene: SGHVS, FNYEAQ. V loses 5 bases at its end and J loses 5 bases; junction bases beyond the gene matches: 5. Concerning this clone: This clone's antigen is unknown. Per-base qualities were not stored, and no clone one base away is much larger.

The sequenced material came from PBMCs or T cells enriched from blood (not recorded which). Rearrangement joined TRBV7-6 to TRBJ2-1, and 11 junctional nucleotides match TRBD2. This receptor was obtained from a woman in her late teens or twenties who had recovered from COVID-19. DNA sequence: TGTGCCAGCAGCCCCGTACTAGCGGGGGACAATGAGCAGTTCTTC. Translated, this gives CASSPVLAGDNEQFF.